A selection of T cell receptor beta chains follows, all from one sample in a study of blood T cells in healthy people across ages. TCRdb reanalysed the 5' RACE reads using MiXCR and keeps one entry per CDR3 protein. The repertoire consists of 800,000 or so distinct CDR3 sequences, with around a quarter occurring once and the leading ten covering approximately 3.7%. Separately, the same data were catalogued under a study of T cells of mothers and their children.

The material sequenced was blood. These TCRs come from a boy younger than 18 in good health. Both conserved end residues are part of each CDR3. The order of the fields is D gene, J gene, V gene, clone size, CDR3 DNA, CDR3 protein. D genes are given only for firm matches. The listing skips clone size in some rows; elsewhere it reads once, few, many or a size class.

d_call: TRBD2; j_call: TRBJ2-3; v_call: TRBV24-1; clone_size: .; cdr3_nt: TGTGCCACCAGCCAAAGCGGGAGGGCCCATTCGGATACGCAGTATTTT; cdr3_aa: CATSQSGRAHSDTQYF
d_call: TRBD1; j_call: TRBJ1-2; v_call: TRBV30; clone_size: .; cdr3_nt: TGTGCCTGGAGTGGGGAACAGGGGAATGGCTACACCTTC; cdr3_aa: CAWSGEQGNGYTF
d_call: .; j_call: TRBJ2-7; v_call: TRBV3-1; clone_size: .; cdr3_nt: TGTGCCAGCAGCCAAGAGCAGGGAAGGAGGGACACATCCTACGAGCAGTACTTC; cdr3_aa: CASSQEQGRRDTSYEQYF
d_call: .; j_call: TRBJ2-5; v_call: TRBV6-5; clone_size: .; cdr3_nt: TGTGCCAGCAGTTACGGCAGGCTCCAAGAGACCCAGTACTTC; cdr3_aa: CASSYGRLQETQYF
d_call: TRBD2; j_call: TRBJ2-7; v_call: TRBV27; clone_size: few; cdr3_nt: TGTGCCAGCAGTAAGGGACTAGTCTACGAGCAGTACTTC; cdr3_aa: CASSKGLVYEQYF
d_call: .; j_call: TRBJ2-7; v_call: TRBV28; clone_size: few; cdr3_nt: TGTGCCAGCAGTTTATGGAACGGGAGTTACGAGCAGTACTTC; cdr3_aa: CASSLWNGSYEQYF
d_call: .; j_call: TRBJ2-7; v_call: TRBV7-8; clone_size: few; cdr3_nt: TGTGCCAGCAGCTCCTCTTATGAATCCTGCGAGCAGTACTTC; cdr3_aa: CASSSSYESCEQYF
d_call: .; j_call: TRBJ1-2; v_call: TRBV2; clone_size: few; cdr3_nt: TGTGCCAGAGACACAGGGTACTATGGCTACACCTTC; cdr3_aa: CARDTGYYGYTF
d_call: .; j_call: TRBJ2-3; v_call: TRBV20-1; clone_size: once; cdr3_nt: TGCAGTGCTAGAGGGGCGACGACTAGGACAGATACGCAGTATTTT; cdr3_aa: CSARGATTRTDTQYF
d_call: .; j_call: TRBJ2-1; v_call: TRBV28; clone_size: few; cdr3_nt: TGTGCCAGCAGTCCCTCGGTGAAGAGGGACAATGAGCAGTTCTTC; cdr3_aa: CASSPSVKRDNEQFF
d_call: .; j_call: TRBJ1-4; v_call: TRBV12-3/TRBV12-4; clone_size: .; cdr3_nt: TGTGCCAGCAGTTTAGGGGACGCTAAACTGTTTTTT; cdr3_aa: CASSLGDAKLFF
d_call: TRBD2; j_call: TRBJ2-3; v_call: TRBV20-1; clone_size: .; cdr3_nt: TGCAGTGCCCTCACTAGCGGGGGGATCACAGATACGCAGTATTTT; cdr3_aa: CSALTSGGITDTQYF
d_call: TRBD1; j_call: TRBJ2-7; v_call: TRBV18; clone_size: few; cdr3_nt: TGTGCCAGCTCACCGGTGCAGGGGGACTACGAGCAGTACTTC; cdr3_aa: CASSPVQGDYEQYF
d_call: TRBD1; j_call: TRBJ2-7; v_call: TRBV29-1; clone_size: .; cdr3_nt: TGCAGCGTTGGACGGGACAGATCCTACGAGCAGTACTTC; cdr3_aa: CSVGRDRSYEQYF
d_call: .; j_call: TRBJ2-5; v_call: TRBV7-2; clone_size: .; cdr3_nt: TGTGCCAGCAGCCATCCGGGGGTCCAAGAGACCCAGTACTTC; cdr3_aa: CASSHPGVQETQYF
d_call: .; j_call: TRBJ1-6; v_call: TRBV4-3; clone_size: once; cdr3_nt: TGCGCCAGCAGTAACGGTCAGGGTGCTTCACCCCTCCACTTT; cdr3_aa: CASSNGQGASPLHF
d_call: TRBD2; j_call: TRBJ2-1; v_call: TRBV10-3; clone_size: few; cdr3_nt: TGTGCCATCAGTGAGTCTGAGCGGGGGGGCCTCGGTGAGCAGTTCTTC; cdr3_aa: CAISESERGGLGEQFF
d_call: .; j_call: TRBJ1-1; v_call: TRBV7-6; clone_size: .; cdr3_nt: TGTGCCAGCAGCCTCGAGGGGGGGGCGGAGGCTTTCTTT; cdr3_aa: CASSLEGGAEAFF
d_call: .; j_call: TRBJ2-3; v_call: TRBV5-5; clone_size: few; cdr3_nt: TGTGCCAGCAGCCAGCAAGGGTCAGATACGCAGTATTTT; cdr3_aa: CASSQQGSDTQYF
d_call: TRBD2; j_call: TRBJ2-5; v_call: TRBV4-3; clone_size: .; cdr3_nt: TGCGCCAGCAGCCAAGACCCACTAGCGGGCGAGGGGACCCAGTACTTC; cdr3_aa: CASSQDPLAGEGTQYF
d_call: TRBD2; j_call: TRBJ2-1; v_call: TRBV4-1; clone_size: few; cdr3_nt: TGCGCCAGCAGCCTAGCACCTCTAGCGGGAGGCTCCTTCTACAATGAGCAGTTCTTC; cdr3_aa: CASSLAPLAGGSFYNEQFF
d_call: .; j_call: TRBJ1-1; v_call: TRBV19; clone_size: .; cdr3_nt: TGTGCCAGTAGTTCAAGACAGGAAGCTTTCTTT; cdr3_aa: CASSSRQEAFF
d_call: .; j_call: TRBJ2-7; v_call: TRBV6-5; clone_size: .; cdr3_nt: TGTGCCAGCAGTTCTGACAGGTATCGTGAGTACTTC; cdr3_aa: CASSSDRYREYF
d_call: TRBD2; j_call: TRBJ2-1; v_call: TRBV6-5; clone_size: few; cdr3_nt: TGTGCCAGCAGACCGGGACTAGCGGGGGCCTACAATGAGCAGTTCTTC; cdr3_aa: CASRPGLAGAYNEQFF
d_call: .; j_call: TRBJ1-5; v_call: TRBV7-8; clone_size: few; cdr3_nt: TGTGCCAGCAGCTTTGACGGGGAGGGCCAGCCCCAGCATTTT; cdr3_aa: CASSFDGEGQPQHF